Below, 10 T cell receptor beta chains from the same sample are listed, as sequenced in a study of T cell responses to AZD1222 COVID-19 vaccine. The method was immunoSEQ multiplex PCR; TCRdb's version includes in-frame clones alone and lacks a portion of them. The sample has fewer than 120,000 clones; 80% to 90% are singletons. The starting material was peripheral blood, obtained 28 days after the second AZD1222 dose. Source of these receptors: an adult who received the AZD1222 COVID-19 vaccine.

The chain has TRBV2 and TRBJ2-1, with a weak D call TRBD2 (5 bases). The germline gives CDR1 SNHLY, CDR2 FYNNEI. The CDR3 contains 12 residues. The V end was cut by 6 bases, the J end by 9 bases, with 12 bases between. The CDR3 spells CASSYFTSEQFF. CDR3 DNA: TGTGCCAGCAGCTACTTCACTAGTGAGCAGTTCTTC.

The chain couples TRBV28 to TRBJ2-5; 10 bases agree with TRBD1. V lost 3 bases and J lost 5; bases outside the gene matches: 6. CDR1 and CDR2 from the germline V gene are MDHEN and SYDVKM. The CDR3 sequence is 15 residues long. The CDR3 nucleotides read TGTGCCAGCAGTTTGGCGGGACAGGGGTCGGAGACCCAGTACTTC. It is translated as CASSLAGQGSETQYF.

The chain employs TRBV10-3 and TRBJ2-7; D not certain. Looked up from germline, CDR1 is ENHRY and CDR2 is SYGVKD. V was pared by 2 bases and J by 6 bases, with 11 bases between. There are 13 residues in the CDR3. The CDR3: CAISEPRVSEQYF. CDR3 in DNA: TGTGCCATCAGTGAGCCAAGGGTCTCCGAGCAGTACTTC.

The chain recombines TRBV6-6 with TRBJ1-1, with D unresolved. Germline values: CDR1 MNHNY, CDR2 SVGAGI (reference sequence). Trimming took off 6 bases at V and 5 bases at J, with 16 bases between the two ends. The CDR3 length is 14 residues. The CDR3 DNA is TGTGCCAGCAGCGTCGGTGAGGTCCCAACTGAAGCTTTCTTT. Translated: CASSVGEVPTEAFF.

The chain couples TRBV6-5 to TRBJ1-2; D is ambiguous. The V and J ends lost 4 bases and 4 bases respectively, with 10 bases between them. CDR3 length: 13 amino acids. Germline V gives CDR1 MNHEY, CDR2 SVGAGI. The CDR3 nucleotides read TGTGCCAGCAGTTCGCGACAACCCTATGGCTACACCTTC. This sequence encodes CASSSRQPYGYTF.

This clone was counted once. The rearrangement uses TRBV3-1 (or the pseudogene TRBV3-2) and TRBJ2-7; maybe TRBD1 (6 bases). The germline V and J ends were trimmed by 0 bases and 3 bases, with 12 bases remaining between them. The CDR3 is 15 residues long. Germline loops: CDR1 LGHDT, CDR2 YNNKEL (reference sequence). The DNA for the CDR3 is TGTGCCAGCAGCCAAGATCTGTCAGGGGTCTACGAGCAGTACTTC. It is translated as CASSQDLSGVYEQYF.

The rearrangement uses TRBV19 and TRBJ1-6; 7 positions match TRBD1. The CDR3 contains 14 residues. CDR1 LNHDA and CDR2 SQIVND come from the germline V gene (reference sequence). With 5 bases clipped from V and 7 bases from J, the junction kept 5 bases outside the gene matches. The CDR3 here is CASSRQGGNSPLHF. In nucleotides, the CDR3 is TGTGCCAGTAGTCGCCAGGGGGGGAATTCACCCCTCCACTTT.

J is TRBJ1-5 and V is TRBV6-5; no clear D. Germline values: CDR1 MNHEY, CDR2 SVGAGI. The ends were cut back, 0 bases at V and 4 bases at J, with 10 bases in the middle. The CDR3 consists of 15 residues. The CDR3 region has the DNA TGTGCCAGCAGTTACTCAGGGCACTGGAATCAGCCCCAGCATTTT. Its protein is CASSYSGHWNQPQHF.

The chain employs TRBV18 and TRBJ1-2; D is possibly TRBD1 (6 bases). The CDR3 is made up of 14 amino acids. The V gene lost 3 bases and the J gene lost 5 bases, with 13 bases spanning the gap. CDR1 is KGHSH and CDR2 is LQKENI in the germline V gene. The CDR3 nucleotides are TGTGCCAGCTCACCGCTCAGGGGTCCTTATGGCTACACCTTC. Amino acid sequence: CASSPLRGPYGYTF. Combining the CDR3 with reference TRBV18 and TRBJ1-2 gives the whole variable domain NAGVMQNPRHLVRRRGQEARLRCSPMKGHSHVYWYRQLPEEGLKFMVYLQKENIIDESGMPKERFSAEFPKEGPSILRIQQVVRGDSAAYFCASSPLRGPYGYTFGSGTRLTVV.

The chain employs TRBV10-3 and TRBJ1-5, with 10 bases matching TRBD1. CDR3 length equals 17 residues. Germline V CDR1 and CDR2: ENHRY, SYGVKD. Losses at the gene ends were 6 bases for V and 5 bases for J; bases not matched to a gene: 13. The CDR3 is CAISPSAGTGEYQPQHF. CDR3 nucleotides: TGTGCCATCAGCCCTTCCGCCGGGACAGGGGAATATCAGCCCCAGCATTTT.